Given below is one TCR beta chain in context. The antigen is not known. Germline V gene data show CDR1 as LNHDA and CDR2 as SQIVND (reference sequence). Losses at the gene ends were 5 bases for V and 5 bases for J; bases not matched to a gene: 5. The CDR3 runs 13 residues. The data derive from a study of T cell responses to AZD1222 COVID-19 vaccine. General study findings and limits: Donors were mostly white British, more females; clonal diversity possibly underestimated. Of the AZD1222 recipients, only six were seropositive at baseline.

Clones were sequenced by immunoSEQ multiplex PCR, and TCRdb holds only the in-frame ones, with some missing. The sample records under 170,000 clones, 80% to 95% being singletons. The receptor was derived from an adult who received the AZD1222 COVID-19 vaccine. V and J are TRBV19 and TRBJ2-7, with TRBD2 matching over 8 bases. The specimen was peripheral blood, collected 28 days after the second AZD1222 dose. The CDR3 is CASSPLAGNEQYF. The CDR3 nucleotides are TGTGCCAGTAGTCCTTTAGCGGGGAACGAGCAGTACTTC. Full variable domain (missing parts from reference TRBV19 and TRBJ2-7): DGGITQSPKYLFRKEGQNVTLSCEQNLNHDAMYWYRQDPGQGLRLIYYSQIVNDFQKGDIAEGYSVSREKKESFPLTVTSAQKNPTAFYLCASSPLAGNEQYFGPGTRLTVT.